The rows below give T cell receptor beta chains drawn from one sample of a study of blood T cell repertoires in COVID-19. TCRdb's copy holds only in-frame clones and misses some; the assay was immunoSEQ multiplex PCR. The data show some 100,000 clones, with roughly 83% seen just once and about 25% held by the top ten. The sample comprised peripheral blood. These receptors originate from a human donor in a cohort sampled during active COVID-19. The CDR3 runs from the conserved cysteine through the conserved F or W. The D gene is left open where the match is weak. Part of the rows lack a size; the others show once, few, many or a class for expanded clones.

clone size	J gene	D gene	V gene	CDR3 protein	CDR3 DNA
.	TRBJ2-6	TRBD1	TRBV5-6	CASSWDSSGANVLTF	TGTGCCAGCAGCTGGGACAGCTCTGGGGCCAACGTCCTGACTTTC
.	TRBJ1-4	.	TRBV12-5	CASREGNEKLFF	TGTGCTAGTCGAGAGGGTAATGAAAAACTGTTTTTT
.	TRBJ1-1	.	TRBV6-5	CASSYSYSLNTEAFF	TGTGCCAGCAGTTACTCTTACAGCCTGAACACTGAAGCTTTCTTT
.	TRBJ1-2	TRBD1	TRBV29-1	CSVDQGDYGYTF	TGCAGCGTTGATCAGGGGGACTATGGCTACACCTTC
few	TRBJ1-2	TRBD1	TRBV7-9	CASNTLDRGQGYTF	TGTGCCAGCAACACCTTGGACAGGGGGCAAGGCTACACCTTC
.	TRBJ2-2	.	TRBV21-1	CASSKGREGWETGELFF	TGTGCCAGCAGCAAAGGGCGAGAGGGTTGGGAAACCGGGGAGCTGTTTTTT
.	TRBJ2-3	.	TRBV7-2	CASSPGGAGTDTQYF	TGTGCCAGCAGCCCCGGAGGGGCCGGCACAGATACGCAGTATTTT
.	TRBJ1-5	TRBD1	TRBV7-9	CASSSPGQDPQHF	TGTGCCAGCAGCTCTCCCGGACAGGATCCCCAGCATTTT
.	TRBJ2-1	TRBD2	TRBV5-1	CASSLALTSRFSSYNEQFF	TGCGCCAGCAGCTTGGCCTTGACTAGCCGTTTCAGCTCCTACAATGAGCAGTTCTTC
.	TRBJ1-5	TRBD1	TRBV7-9	CASGQGGQPQHF	TGTGCCAGTGGACAGGGCGGTCAGCCCCAGCATTTT
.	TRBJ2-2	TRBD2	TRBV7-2	CASSFSSGSIGTGELFF	TGTGCCAGCAGCTTTAGTAGCGGGAGTATCGGCACCGGGGAGCTGTTTTTT
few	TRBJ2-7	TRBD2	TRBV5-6	CASSSLAGATYEQYF	TGTGCCAGCAGCAGTCTAGCGGGGGCAACCTACGAGCAGTACTTC
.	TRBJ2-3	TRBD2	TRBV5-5	CASSSGTSGWRTDTQYF	TGTGCCAGCAGCTCCGGGACTAGCGGGTGGCGCACAGATACGCAGTATTTT
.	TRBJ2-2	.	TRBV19	CASSIVQNTGELFF	TGTGCCAGTAGTATAGTACAGAACACCGGGGAGCTGTTTTTT
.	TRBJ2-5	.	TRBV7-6	CASSIGGGETQYF	TGTGCCAGCAGCATAGGGGGAGGAGAGACCCAGTACTTC
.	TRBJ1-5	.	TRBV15	CATSRDYSNQPQHF	TGTGCCACCAGCAGAGATTATAGCAATCAGCCCCAGCATTTT
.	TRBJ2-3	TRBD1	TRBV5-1	CASEDRGRSSTDTQYF	TGCGCCAGCGAGGACAGGGGACGGTCTAGCACAGATACGCAGTATTTT